This TCR beta chain is from a study of radiotherapy plus CTLA-4 blockade in lung cancer (dated by TCRdb to the late 2010s). As for the study more broadly: Among the enrolled patients, about 19% had an objective response, and less than 40% reached disease control.

Preparation of the library involved the immunoSEQ multiplex PCR assay. In TCRdb, the immuneACCESS table is reduced to in-frame sequences with V and J assigned. These tables do not hold every clone; where another copy was compared, an unresolved V gene accounts for under half, and the others remain unexplained. This sample gives about 73,000 clones in total; over 75% of them show up just once. 40% to 45% of the sample is in the top ten clones. Overall study outcomes, separate from this receptor: After treatment with radiotherapy and ipilimumab, TCR clones that originated in tumors expanded in peripheral blood. Increased serum interferon-beta after radiation, together with early dynamic changes in blood T cell clones, were reported to be the strongest predictors of response.

Spanning cysteine to phenylalanine, the CDR3 consists of 16 amino acids. Only CDR3 DNA remains: 48 bases, in frame from the first base. CDR1 and CDR2, per the germline V gene, are MNHEY and SVGAGI. For this chain, trimming is 4 bases at the V end and 2 bases at the J end, and the number of junction bases without a gene match is 6. Remarks on this clone: Its antigen is still unknown. Base qualities were left out, and no much larger clone turns up one base away.

Focal radiation therapy combined with CTLA-4 blockade (ipilimumab) was tested in patients with chemo-refractory metastatic non-small-cell lung cancer. The rearrangement combines TRBV6-5 with TRBJ2-3; TRBD2 matches 10 bases in the middle. The source material was peripheral blood, sampled from a patient treated with radiotherapy plus ipilimumab. This TCR was sampled from a human donor with non-small cell lung cancer that progressed on radiotherapy plus ipilimumab. For the CDR3, the sequence is CASSSLAGANTDTQYF. The DNA is as follows: TGTGCCAGCAGTTCTCTAGCGGGAGCGAACACAGATACGCAGTATTTT.